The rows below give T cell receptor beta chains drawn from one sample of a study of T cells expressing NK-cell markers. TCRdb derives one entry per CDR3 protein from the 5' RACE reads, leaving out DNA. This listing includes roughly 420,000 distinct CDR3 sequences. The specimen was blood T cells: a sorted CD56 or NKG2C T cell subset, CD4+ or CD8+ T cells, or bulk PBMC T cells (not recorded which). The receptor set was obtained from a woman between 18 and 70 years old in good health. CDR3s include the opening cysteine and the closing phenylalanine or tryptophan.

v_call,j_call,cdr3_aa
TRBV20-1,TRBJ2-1,CSASAPSGDPNEQFF
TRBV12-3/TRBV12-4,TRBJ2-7,CASSFVGEQYF
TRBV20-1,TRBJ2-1,CSARASKWNEQFF
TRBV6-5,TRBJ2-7,CASSSRPFLGGGSYEQYF
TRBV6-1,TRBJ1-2,CASSEGSGLIPYGYTF
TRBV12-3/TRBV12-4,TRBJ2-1,CAITLVASGSSYNEQFF
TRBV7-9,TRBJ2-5,CASSLDGRKETQYF
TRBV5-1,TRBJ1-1,CASSLVGGAPTKF
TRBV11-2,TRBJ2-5,CASSFQAQGRGETQYF
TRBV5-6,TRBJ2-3,CASSTTSGGVLTDTQYF
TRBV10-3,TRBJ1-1,CAISDKLVTEAFF
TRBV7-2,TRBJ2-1,CASRTPRLSSANEQFF
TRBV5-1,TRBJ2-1,CASSFGAGGDYNEQFF
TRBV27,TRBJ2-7,CASSLRGSSYYEQYF
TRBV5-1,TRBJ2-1,CASSLAGPGEQFF
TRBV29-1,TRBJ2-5,CSADASVQETQYF
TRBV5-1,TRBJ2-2,CASSWGDNTGELFF
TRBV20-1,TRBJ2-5,CSARLTGFETQYF
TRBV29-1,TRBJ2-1,CSVSSHSIEQFF
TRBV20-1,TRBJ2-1,CSARDTARYNEQFF
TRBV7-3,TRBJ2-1,CASSNQGEQFF
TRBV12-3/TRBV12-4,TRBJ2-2,CASSLARTVPGELFF